Each of the 19 T cell receptor beta chains below was sequenced from the same sample in a study of shared clonotypes between healthy human individuals. Repertoires were generated with immunoSEQ multiplex PCR, while TCRdb's copy carries only in-frame clones and drops some. The sample gives about 1 million clones, 75% of which show up once; about 1.5% is in the top ten. Sequences were obtained from memory CD4+ T cells sorted from blood. Subset described: CD45RA-negative fraction. The receptors stem from a man between 18 and 35 years old in good health.

The chain is built from TRBV28 and TRBJ1-3, with D perhaps matching TRBD1 (5 bases). This CDR3 is built from 15 residues. Trimming pared 7 bases from V and 3 bases from J, leaving 16 bases between. The germline gives CDR1 MDHEN, CDR2 SYDVKM. The CDR3 DNA follows: TGTGCCAGCACCATGCTGCGGGGCATTGGAAACACCATATATTTT. This gives the protein CASTMLRGIGNTIYF.

The CDR3 sequence is CASSSPGQGAGEQYF. In DNA, the CDR3 is TGTGCCAGCAGCTCGCCGGGACAGGGGGCGGGGGAGCAGTACTTC. This sequence joins TRBV5-4 and TRBJ2-7; TRBD1 matches at 12 bases. After removal of 3 bases from V and 7 bases from J, the junction contained 8 bases not matched to a gene. Germline assignment: CDR1 SGHNT and CDR2 YYREEE (reference sequence). The CDR3 covers 15 residues.

This clone turned up a few times. The chain links TRBV19 to TRBJ2-7; 9 bases agree with TRBD1. The CDR3 length is 14 residues. The V segment lost 7 bases and the J segment 5 bases; nucleotides outside the gene matches: 9. From germline, CDR1 is LNHDA and CDR2 SQIVND (reference sequence). CDR3 bases: TGTGCCAGTAAGGTCCACTGGGACAGGGACGAGCAGTACTTC. It is translated as CASKVHWDRDEQYF. Together with reference TRBV19 and TRBJ2-7, the CDR3 gives the full variable domain: DGGITQSPKYLFRKEGQNVTLSCEQNLNHDAMYWYRQDPGQGLRLIYYSQIVNDFQKGDIAEGYSVSREKKESFPLTVTSAQKNPTAFYLCASKVHWDRDEQYFGPGTRLTVT.

This clone showed up many times. The V and J genes are TRBV1 and TRBJ1-2. TRBV1 is annotated as a pseudogene. This CDR3 is 10 amino acids long. The CDR3 sequence is CTSSPLGYTF. DNA of the CDR3: TGCACCAGCAGCCCTTTGGGCTACACCTTC.

Concerning this clone: The sample holds other DNA sequences that translate to the same CDR3. The rearrangement uses TRBV29-1 and TRBJ1-1; D might be TRBD1 (5 bases). Looked up from germline, CDR1 is SQVTM and CDR2 is ANQGSEA. Between the trimmed V and J ends, which lost 7 bases and 1 base, there was a span of 13 bases. The CDR3 runs to 13 residues. The CDR3 reads CSGGGSRNTEAFF. DNA of the CDR3: TGCAGCGGCGGGGGGAGTCGGAACACTGAAGCTTTCTTT.

The chain couples TRBV29-1 to TRBJ1-1, with D maybe TRBD1 (5 bases). The germline CDR1 and CDR2 sequences are SQVTM and ANQGSEA. The CDR3 spans 13 residues. V lost 6 bases to trimming and J lost 4 bases, with 15 bases between them. CDR3 sequence: CSVERGLITEAFF. The CDR3 DNA sequence: TGCAGCGTGGAGAGGGGCCTGATCACTGAAGCTTTCTTT. Together with reference TRBV29-1 and TRBJ1-1, the CDR3 gives the full variable domain: SAVISQKPSRDICQRGTSLTIQCQVDSQVTMMFWYRQQPGQSLTLIATANQGSEATYESGFVIDKFPISRPNLTFSTLTVSNMSPEDSSIYLCSVERGLITEAFFGQGTRLTVV.

V is TRBV5-1 and J is TRBJ2-1, with D possibly being TRBD1 (6 bases). Germline CDR1 reads SGHRS; CDR2 reads YFSETQ. Trimming removed 0 bases from V and 5 bases from J, with 15 bases in between. The CDR3 runs to 16 residues. The CDR3 region is CASSLATGLENNEQFF. The CDR3 coding sequence is TGCGCCAGCAGCTTGGCAACAGGGTTGGAGAACAATGAGCAGTTCTTC. Full variable domain (remainder filled in from reference TRBV5-1 and TRBJ2-1): KAGVTQTPRYLIKTRGQQVTLSCSPISGHRSVSWYQQTPGQGLQFLFEYFSETQRNKGNFPGRFSGRQFSNSRSEMNVSTLELGDSALYLCASSLATGLENNEQFFGPGTRLTVL.

The V call is TRBV5-1, the J call TRBJ1-1; D gene uncertain. Germline V gene lookup returns CDR1 SGHRS and CDR2 YFSETQ. V lost 4 bases and J lost 4, with 14 bases in between. The CDR3 length is 14 residues. The DNA of the CDR3 is TGCGCCAGCAGCAAGGACGTGGAGAGCACTGAAGCTTTCTTT. Its translation is CASSKDVESTEAFF.

The chain couples TRBV5-6 to TRBJ2-5; D may match TRBD1 or TRBD2 (6 bases each). Germline values: CDR1 SGHDT, CDR2 YYEEEE. This CDR3 comprises 15 residues. V was cut by 2 bases and J by 2 bases, with 13 bases left in between. The CDR3 DNA reads TGTGCCAGCAGCTTCCGGGGGCCCCTACAAGAGACCCAGTACTTC. It codes for CASSFRGPLQETQYF. Full variable domain (rest looked up from reference TRBV5-6 and TRBJ2-5): DAGVTQSPTHLIKTRGQQVTLRCSPKSGHDTVSWYQQALGQGPQFIFQYYEEEERQRGNFPDRFSGHQFPNYSSELNVNALLLGDSALYLCASSFRGPLQETQYFGPGTRLLVL.

V is TRBV6-1 and J is TRBJ2-7; 8 bases map to TRBD1. Germline V gene lookup returns CDR1 MNHNS and CDR2 SASEGT. V was pared by 8 bases and J by 0 bases, with 6 bases of the junction left unmatched. The CDR3 runs to 14 residues. CDR3 sequence (DNA): TGTGCCAGCTCACGGACAGGGACCTCCTACGAGCAGTACTTC. Encoded protein: CASSRTGTSYEQYF.

The chain joins TRBV11-2 to TRBJ2-7, with D possibly being TRBD2 (5 bases). V lost 3 bases to trimming and J lost 5 bases, with 17 bases between them. The CDR3 loop spans 15 amino acids. The germline gives CDR1 SGHAT, CDR2 FQNNGV. CDR3 sequence: CASSFGNARRNEQYF. As DNA, the CDR3 is TGTGCCAGCAGCTTTGGGAACGCCAGGAGGAACGAGCAGTACTTC.

This chain connects TRBV5-8 to TRBJ2-6, with D tentatively TRBD1 (5 bases). The CDR3 is 16 amino acids. Germline loops: CDR1 SGHTS, CDR2 YDEGEE. Trimming shortened V by 4 bases and J by 3 bases, and 14 bases separated the two germline ends. This CDR3 is CASSVQGFSGANVLTF. CDR3 in DNA: TGTGCCAGCAGCGTCCAGGGTTTCAGTGGGGCCAACGTCCTGACTTTC.

The chain combines TRBV15 with TRBJ2-7; D unresolved. CDR1 is LNHNV and CDR2 is YYDKDF in the germline V gene (reference sequence). Trimming removed 0 bases from V and 1 base from J, with 10 bases in between. This CDR3 has 15 amino acids. CDR3 nucleotides: TGTGCCACCAGCAGAGAGAAGGGTTGGTCCTACGAGCAGTACTTC. Its protein product is CATSREKGWSYEQYF. The variable domain in full, with the rest retrieved from reference TRBV15 and TRBJ2-7, is DAMVIQNPRYQVTQFGKPVTLSCSQTLNHNVMYWYQQKSSQAPKLLFHYYDKDFNNEADTPDNFQSRRPNTSFCFLDIRSPGLGDTAMYLCATSREKGWSYEQYFGPGTRLTVT.

This chain links TRBV7-2 with TRBJ2-5, with 11 bases matching TRBD1. The germline V gene has CDR1 SGHTA and CDR2 FQGNSA. V was clipped by 5 bases and J by 2 bases; unmatched bases: 7. The CDR3 length is 16 residues. CDR3 in amino acids: CASSPSGTGGQETQYF. The CDR3 DNA sequence: TGTGCCAGCAGCCCTAGCGGGACAGGGGGGCAAGAGACCCAGTACTTC.

As to this clone: Germline is not matched at one junction end, which may reflect a read error. The rearrangement links TRBV4-3 to TRBJ2-4; 12 nucleotides align to TRBD2. Germline V lookup: CDR1 LGHNA, CDR2 YSLEER. This CDR3 contains 14 residues. The CDR3 loop is CASSPQVTSGSVNF. The CDR3 DNA is TGCGCCAGCAGCCCCCAAGTGACTAGCGGGAGTGTTAATTTC.

The rearrangement joins TRBV30 to TRBJ1-3; D gene uncertain. The germline V gene has CDR1 GTSNPN and CDR2 SVGIG (reference sequence). The CDR3 consists of 14 residues. The V end lost 5 bases, the J end lost 2 bases, and 13 bases lay between the germline ends. The CDR3 sequence is CAWGEGRTGNTIYF. The DNA for the CDR3 is TGTGCCTGGGGGGAGGGCCGGACTGGAAACACCATATATTTT.

This clone appeared a few times. The V call is TRBV30, the J call TRBJ2-6; possibly TRBD1 or TRBD2 for D (5 bases each). The CDR3 covers 16 residues. The V end was cut by 6 bases, the J end by 2 bases, with 17 bases between. The germline V gene encodes CDR1 GTSNPN and CDR2 SVGIG (reference sequence). As DNA, the CDR3 is TGTGCCTGTACCCCTCTGAGGGGACCTGGGGCCAACGTCCTGACTTTC. Protein product: CACTPLRGPGANVLTF. Combining the CDR3 with reference TRBV30 and TRBJ2-6 gives the whole variable domain SQTIHQWPATLVQPVGSPLSLECTVEGTSNPNLYWYRQAAGRGLQLLFYSVGIGQISSEVPQNLSASRPQDRQFILSSKKLLLSDSGFYLCACTPLRGPGANVLTFGAGSRLTVL.

The J gene is TRBJ2-3, the V gene TRBV4-1, with D possibly being TRBD1 (6 bases). With 0 bases removed from V and 10 bases from J, the gap between germline ends came to 23 bases. The germline V gene has CDR1 MGHRA and CDR2 YSYEKL. This CDR3 spans 17 amino acids. The CDR3 nucleotides are TGCGCCAGCAGCCAAGATCTCGTAAGGACAGCCAACGCGGCGCAGTATTTT. Amino acid sequence: CASSQDLVRTANAAQYF.

The V call is TRBV30, the J call TRBJ2-2, with a weak D call TRBD1 (5 bases). Trimming took off 5 bases at V and 1 base at J, with 8 bases between the two ends. The CDR3 length is 13 residues. Per the germline V gene, CDR1 is GTSNPN and CDR2 is SVGIG (reference sequence). The CDR3 DNA follows: TGTGCCTGGCATCAGGGGAACACCGGGGAGCTGTTTTTT. Translation gives CAWHQGNTGELFF.